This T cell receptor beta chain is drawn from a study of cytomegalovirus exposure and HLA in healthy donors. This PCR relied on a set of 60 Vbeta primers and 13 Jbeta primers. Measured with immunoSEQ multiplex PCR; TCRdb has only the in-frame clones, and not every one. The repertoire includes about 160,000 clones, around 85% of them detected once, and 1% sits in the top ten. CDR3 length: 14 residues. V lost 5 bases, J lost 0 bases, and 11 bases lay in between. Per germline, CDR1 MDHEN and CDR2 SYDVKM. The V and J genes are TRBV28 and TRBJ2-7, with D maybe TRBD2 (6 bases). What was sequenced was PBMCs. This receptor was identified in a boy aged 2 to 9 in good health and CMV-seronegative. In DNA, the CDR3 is TGTGCCAGCAGTCGTAGCGGCAGCTCCTACGAGCAGTACTTC. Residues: CASSRSGSSYEQYF.